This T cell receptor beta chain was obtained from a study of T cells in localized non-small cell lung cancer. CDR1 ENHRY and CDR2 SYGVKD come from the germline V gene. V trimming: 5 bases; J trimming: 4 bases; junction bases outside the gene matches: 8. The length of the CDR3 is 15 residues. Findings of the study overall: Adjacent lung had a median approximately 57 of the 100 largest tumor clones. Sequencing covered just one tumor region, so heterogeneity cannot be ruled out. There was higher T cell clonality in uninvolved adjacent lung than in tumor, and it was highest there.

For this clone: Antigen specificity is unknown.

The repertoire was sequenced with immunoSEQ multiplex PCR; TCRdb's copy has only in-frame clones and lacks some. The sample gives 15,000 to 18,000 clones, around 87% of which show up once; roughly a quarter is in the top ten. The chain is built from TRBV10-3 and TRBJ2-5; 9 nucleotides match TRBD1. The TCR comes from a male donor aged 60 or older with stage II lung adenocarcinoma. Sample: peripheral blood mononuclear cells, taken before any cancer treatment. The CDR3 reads CAISSGTGQGETQYF. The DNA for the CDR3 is TGTGCCATCAGTTCCGGGACAGGGCAGGGAGAGACCCAGTACTTC.